The entry below gives a single T cell receptor beta chain sequence along with its context. Amplified TCR beta CDR3 regions derived from RNA transcripts. First-round RT-PCR with HTBI primers amplified the TCR CDR3 region. TCRdb redid the calling of the multiplex PCR reads with MiXCR, one entry per CDR3 protein. Here the sample spans about 620,000 distinct CDR3 sequences, 15% to 20% being singletons. The data were taken from a study of T cells in Graves' hyperthyroidism and ophthalmopathy. The junction had 5 bases not matched to a gene; V was cut back by 4 bases and J by 5 bases. The CDR3 loop spans 14 amino acids. Per the germline V gene, CDR1 is LGHDT and CDR2 is YNNKEL (reference sequence).

The gene calls are TRBV3-1 and TRBJ2-5, with 9 bases matching TRBD1. The origin of this receptor is a woman in her twenties or thirties with Graves' hyperthyroidism. Specimen: blood. The CDR3 is CASSRDRGTETQYF. CDR3 in DNA: TGTGCCAGCAGCCGTGACAGGGGGACGGAGACCCAGTACTTC.